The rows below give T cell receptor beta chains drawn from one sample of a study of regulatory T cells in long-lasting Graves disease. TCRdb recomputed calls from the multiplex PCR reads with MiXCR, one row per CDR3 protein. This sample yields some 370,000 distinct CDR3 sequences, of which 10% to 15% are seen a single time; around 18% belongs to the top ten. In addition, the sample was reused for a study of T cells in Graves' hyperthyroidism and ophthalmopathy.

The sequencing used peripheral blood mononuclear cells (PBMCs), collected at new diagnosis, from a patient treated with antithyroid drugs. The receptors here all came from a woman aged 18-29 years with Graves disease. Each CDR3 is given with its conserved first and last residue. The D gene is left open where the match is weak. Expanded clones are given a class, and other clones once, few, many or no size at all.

CDR3: CATNSFSTGELFF
DNA: TGTGCCACCAACAGCTTTAGTACCGGGGAGCTGTTTTTT
J: TRBJ2-2
size: many
D: .
V: TRBV15

CDR3: CASSPDPGTLLNYGYTF
DNA: TGCGCCAGCAGCCCAGACCCAGGGACCTTATTAAACTATGGCTACACCTTC
J: TRBJ1-2
size: .
D: .
V: TRBV5-1

CDR3: CASSPTHMETQYF
DNA: TGTGCCAGCAGCCCGACACATATGGAGACCCAGTACTTC
J: TRBJ2-5
size: few
D: .
V: TRBV28

CDR3: CASSQAGTVYNEQFF
DNA: TGCGCCAGCAGCCAAGCAGGGACAGTCTACAATGAGCAGTTCTTC
J: TRBJ2-1
size: many
D: TRBD1
V: TRBV4-1

CDR3: CASSAGQVSYQAFF
DNA: TGTGCCAGCAGCGCGGGACAGGTGAGCTACCAAGCTTTCTTT
J: TRBJ1-1
size: few
D: TRBD1
V: TRBV9

CDR3: CASSLVDQTQYF
DNA: TGTGCCAGCAGCTTAGTCGATCAGACCCAGTACTTC
J: TRBJ2-5
size: many
D: .
V: TRBV7-2

CDR3: CASSENRLGNEQFF
DNA: TGTGCCAGCAGTGAGAATCGGCTTGGCAATGAGCAGTTCTTC
J: TRBJ2-1
size: many
D: .
V: TRBV2

CDR3: CSARDLVRASTEAFF
DNA: TGCAGTGCTAGAGATCTTGTCAGGGCGTCCACTGAAGCTTTCTTT
J: TRBJ1-1
size: .
D: .
V: TRBV20-1

CDR3: CASRGRNIQYF
DNA: TGTGCCAGCAGGGGGAGGAACATTCAGTACTTC
J: TRBJ2-4
size: .
D: .
V: TRBV6-1

CDR3: CASSSVNTDTQYF
DNA: TGTGCCAGCAGTTCGGTGAATACAGATACGCAGTATTTT
J: TRBJ2-3
size: many
D: .
V: TRBV27

CDR3: CATTGSGNTIYF
DNA: TGTGCCACGACAGGTTCTGGAAACACCATATATTTT
J: TRBJ1-3
size: many
D: .
V: TRBV6-2/TRBV6-3

CDR3: CASSLGARGYEQYF
DNA: TGTGCCAGCAGCTTAGGGGCTAGGGGCTACGAGCAGTACTTC
J: TRBJ2-7
size: few
D: .
V: TRBV7-2

CDR3: CASSFRARGDTGELFF
DNA: TGTGCCAGCAGTTTTCGAGCGAGGGGGGACACCGGGGAGCTGTTTTTT
J: TRBJ2-2
size: many
D: .
V: TRBV28

CDR3: CASSLAFPNTGELFF
DNA: TGTGCCAGCAGTTTAGCGTTTCCGAACACCGGGGAGCTGTTTTTT
J: TRBJ2-2
size: .
D: .
V: TRBV27

CDR3: CASSKTGGGNSPLHF
DNA: TGTGCCAGCAGCAAAACCGGGGGGGGGAATTCACCCCTCCACTTT
J: TRBJ1-6
size: .
D: .
V: TRBV3-1

CDR3: CASSLTGPQAFDTGELFF
DNA: TGTGCCAGCAGCTTAACGGGACCTCAGGCGTTCGACACCGGGGAGCTGTTTTTT
J: TRBJ2-2
size: many
D: .
V: TRBV7-3